This T cell receptor beta chain came from a study of shared clonotypes between healthy human individuals. Sequencing was performed with immunoSEQ multiplex PCR; in TCRdb, only in-frame clones are kept and a portion is missing. The sample carries about 870,000 clones, almost 95% recorded once. Selected positively for CCR7 and CD45RO-negative, naive CD8 cells excluded terminally differentiated effector memory CD45RA+ cells. The CDR3 covers 13 residues. The V end was cut by 4 bases, the J end by 2 bases, with 8 bases between. The V gene's germline CDR1 is SEHNR and CDR2 FQNEAQ (reference sequence). This clone has more than one count but fewer than ten. Other DNA sequences from this sample encode an identical CDR3 as well.

The V call is TRBV7-9, the J call TRBJ1-2, with D perhaps TRBD1 (5 bases). Sequencing used naive CD8+ T cells sorted from blood. This TCR was recovered from a man aged 25-45 years in good health. The CDR3 loop reads CASSSAGNYGYTF. CDR3 in DNA: TGTGCCAGCAGCTCCGCAGGGAACTATGGCTACACCTTC.